Reported below is one T cell receptor (beta chain). The source of the sample is a study of CD8 T cells in Susac syndrome. Reverse transcription of 0.5 to 1 ug RNA was performed with random hexamers. From the immunoSEQ multiplex PCR reads, TCRdb called clonotypes with MiXCR, one entry per CDR3 protein. The data contain fewer than 200,000 distinct CDR3 sequences, 90% to 95% of them seen just once; the ten biggest clones take up around 0.11%. V was shortened by 0 bases and J by 2 bases, with 9 bases between the two germline ends. The CDR3 has 16 residues. CDR1 SGHNT and CDR2 YYREEE come from the germline V gene (reference sequence).

The source of this sequence is a human donor with Susac syndrome. The sample comprised CD4+ T cells from PBMCs. The rearrangement joins TRBV5-4 to TRBJ2-6; maybe TRBD1 (6 bases). Here the CDR3 DNA reads TGTGCCAGCAGCTTGGCTGGGGGCACTGGGGCCAACGTCCTGACTTTC. Translated: CASSLAGGTGANVLTF.